This passage covers 9 T cell receptor beta chains from one sample sequenced in a study of shared clonotypes between healthy human individuals. TCRdb's table, derived via immunoSEQ multiplex PCR, lists solely in-frame clones and lacks some. The sample consists of 2,500,000 or so clones, around 94% of them appearing once. What was sequenced was naive CD4+ T cells sorted from blood. The subset is: CD45RA+ positively selected. All receptors derive from a man aged 18 to 35 in good health.

This chain links TRBV14 with TRBJ2-2; D is tentatively TRBD1 or TRBD2 (5 bases each). The germline CDR1 and CDR2 sequences are SGHDN and FVKESK. The CDR3 is 15 residues long. V lost 1 base, J lost 5 bases, and 11 bases lay in between. CDR3 amino acids: CASSQALGTTGELFF. In DNA form, the CDR3 reads TGTGCCAGCAGCCAAGCGTTAGGGACGACCGGGGAGCTGTTTTTT.

The V call is TRBV6-5, the J call TRBJ2-7; TRBD2 matches 7 bases. Per the germline V gene, CDR1 is MNHEY and CDR2 is SVGAGI. The V and J ends lost 7 bases and 3 bases, in that order; junction bases with no gene match: 9. The CDR3 is made up of 14 amino acids. The CDR3 reads CASNSGGIDYEQYF. The DNA for the CDR3 is TGTGCCAGCAACTCCGGGGGGATAGACTACGAGCAGTACTTC.

V gene TRBV29-1 combines with J gene TRBJ2-1; the match to TRBD2 covers 7 bases. The CDR3 extends over 15 amino acids. J lost 4 bases, V lost 6 bases, and 12 bases had no gene match. Per the germline V gene, CDR1 is SQVTM and CDR2 is ANQGSEA. CDR3: CSVTPLAGAYNEQFF. The DNA of the CDR3 is TGCAGCGTCACCCCCCTGGCGGGAGCTTACAATGAGCAGTTCTTC.

The V and J genes are TRBV6-5 and TRBJ2-3; either TRBD1 or TRBD2 may fit D (5 bases each). Germline-derived CDR1 and CDR2 are MNHEY and SVGAGI. Trimming pared 11 bases from V and 6 bases from J, leaving 12 bases between. This CDR3 spans 11 amino acids. Here the CDR3 DNA reads TGTGCCGCCCGCGAGGGGGATACGCAGTATTTT. Translated: CAAREGDTQYF.

For this clone: Other DNA variants within this sample encode the same CDR3. This chain links TRBV2 with TRBJ2-7, with D tentatively TRBD2 (6 bases). Germline loops: CDR1 SNHLY, CDR2 FYNNEI. Trimming took off 4 bases at V and 3 bases at J, with 7 bases between the two ends. This CDR3 comprises 12 residues. In nucleotides, the CDR3 is TGTGCCAGCAGTGTCGGGGGCTACGAGCAGTACTTC. It encodes CASSVGGYEQYF. The variable domain in full, completed from reference TRBV2 and TRBJ2-7, reads EPEVTQTPSHQVTQMGQEVILRCVPISNHLYFYWYRQILGQKVEFLVSFYNNEISEKSEIFDDQFSVERPDGSNFTLKIRSTKLEDSAMYFCASSVGGYEQYFGPGTRLTVT.

CDR3 region: CASTHFPGQQLSLYEQYF. Here the CDR3 DNA reads TGCGCCAGCACCCATTTTCCTGGACAGCAATTGTCCCTCTACGAGCAGTACTTC. This chain uses TRBV23-1 with TRBJ2-7, with D tentatively TRBD1 (6 bases). TRBV23-1 is filed as an ORF, its function uncertain. This CDR3 region has 18 residues. The ends were cut back, 7 bases at V and 3 bases at J, with 28 bases in the middle.

The chain uses TRBV5-6 and TRBJ2-7; TRBD2 aligns across 9 bases. This CDR3 has 16 amino acids. After removal of 0 bases from V and 4 bases from J, the junction contained 8 bases not matched to a gene. Germline V gives CDR1 SGHDT, CDR2 YYEEEE. The CDR3 loop reads CASSLGQASGKYEQYF. Here the CDR3 DNA reads TGTGCCAGCAGCTTGGGTCAAGCTAGCGGGAAGTACGAGCAGTACTTC.

This clone has a handful of counts. The chain carries TRBV6-1 and TRBJ2-2; either TRBD1 or TRBD2 may supply D (5 bases each). CDR1 and CDR2 from the germline V gene are MNHNS and SASEGT. Trimming pared 6 bases from V and 0 bases from J, leaving 11 bases between. This CDR3 is 15 amino acids long. CDR3 DNA: TGTGCCAGCAGCCGGGGACGGGCGAACACCGGGGAGCTGTTTTTT. Protein sequence: CASSRGRANTGELFF.

The CDR3 loop reads CASSVRSLSGANNEQFF. The DNA of the CDR3 is TGTGCCAGCAGCGTCCGCTCGTTGAGCGGGGCAAACAATGAGCAGTTCTTC. The chain joins TRBV9 to TRBJ2-1; 7 nucleotides align to TRBD2. This CDR3 contains 17 residues. V lost 2 bases to trimming and J lost 5 bases; unmatched junction nucleotides: 13. Germline values: CDR1 SGDLS, CDR2 YYNGEE.